Listed here are 2 T cell receptor beta chains from one sample, sequenced in a study of control samples from healthy donors and cancer patients. Only in-frame clones appear in the TCRdb table, and some are missing; sequencing was by immunoSEQ multiplex PCR. The profile covers approximately 210,000 clones, with about 91% appearing a single time and 1.5% to 2% taken by the ten largest. The specimen sequenced was blood. The receptors come from a man younger than 40 in good health.

This sequence joins TRBV20-1 and TRBJ2-7; D remains unclear. Germline CDR1 and CDR2: DFQATT and SNEGSKA (reference sequence). The CDR3 spans 11 residues. V lost 6 bases to trimming and J lost 2 bases, with 8 bases between them. This CDR3 is CSATQAYEQYF. In nucleotides, the CDR3 is TGCAGTGCCACTCAAGCCTACGAGCAGTACTTC.

This clone was counted a single time. The chain has TRBV29-1 and TRBJ1-1; 10 bases agree with TRBD1. Germline CDR1 and CDR2: SQVTM and ANQGSEA. This CDR3 spans 12 amino acids. Unmatched junction bases numbered 2, after V lost 6 bases and J lost 4 bases. CDR3 bases: TGCAGCGTGGGGACAGGGGTCACTGAAGCTTTCTTT. Amino acid sequence: CSVGTGVTEAFF.